The T cell receptor beta chain described here comes from a study of Ad26.COV2.S vaccination and SARS-CoV-2 variants. Treatment here: 19 received Ad26.COV2.S at low or high dose, single or two shots; about five received placebo; per-sample allocation not given. At day 63 after the first vaccine or placebo injection, samples were drawn. Germline values: CDR1 LGHDT, CDR2 YNNKEL (reference sequence). Trimming stripped 1 base from V and 4 bases from J, with 7 bases between. The length of the CDR3 is 13 residues. Only in-frame clones appear in the TCRdb table, and some are missing; sequencing was by immunoSEQ multiplex PCR. The repertoire holds 440,000 or so clones, with about nine tenths as singletons.

V is TRBV3-1 (or the pseudogene TRBV3-2) and J is TRBJ1-2; D call uncertain. Sample: peripheral blood, taken in a trial of Ad26.COV2.S vaccine versus placebo. The TCR originated in a person aged 18-60 years who received the Ad26.COV2.S COVID-19 vaccine or a placebo. CDR3 sequence reads: CASSQGGGYGYTF. The CDR3 DNA sequence: TGTGCCAGCAGCCAAGGCGGCGGCTATGGCTACACCTTC.